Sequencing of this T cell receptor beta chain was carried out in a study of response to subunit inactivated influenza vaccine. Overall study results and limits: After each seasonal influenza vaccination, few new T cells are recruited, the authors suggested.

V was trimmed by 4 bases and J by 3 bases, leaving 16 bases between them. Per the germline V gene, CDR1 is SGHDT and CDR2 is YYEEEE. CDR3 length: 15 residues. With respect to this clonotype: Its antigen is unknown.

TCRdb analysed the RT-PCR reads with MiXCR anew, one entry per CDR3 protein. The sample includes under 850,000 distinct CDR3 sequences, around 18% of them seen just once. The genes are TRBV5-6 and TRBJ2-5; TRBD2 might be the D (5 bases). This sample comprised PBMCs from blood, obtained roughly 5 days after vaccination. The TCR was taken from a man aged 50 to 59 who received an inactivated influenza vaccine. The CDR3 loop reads CASSLDRGWEETQYF. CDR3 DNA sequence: TGTGCCAGCAGCCTGGACCGGGGATGGGAAGAGACCCAGTACTTC.